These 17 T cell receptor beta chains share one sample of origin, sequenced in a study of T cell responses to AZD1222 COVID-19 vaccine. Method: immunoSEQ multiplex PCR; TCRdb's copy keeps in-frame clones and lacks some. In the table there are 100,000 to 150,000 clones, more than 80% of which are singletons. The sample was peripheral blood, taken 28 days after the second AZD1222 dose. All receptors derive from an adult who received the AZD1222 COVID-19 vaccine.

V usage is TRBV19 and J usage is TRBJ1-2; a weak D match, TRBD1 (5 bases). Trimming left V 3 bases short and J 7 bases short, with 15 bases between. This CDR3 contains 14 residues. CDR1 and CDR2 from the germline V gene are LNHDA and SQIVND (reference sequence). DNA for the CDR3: TGTGCCAGTAGTATCTTTGGAGGGGTGAGTGGCTACACCTTC. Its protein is CASSIFGGVSGYTF.

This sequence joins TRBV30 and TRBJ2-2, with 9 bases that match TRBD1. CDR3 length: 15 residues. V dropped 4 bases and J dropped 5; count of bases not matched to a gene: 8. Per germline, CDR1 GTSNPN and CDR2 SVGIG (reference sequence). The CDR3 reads CAWMAGTGYTGELFF. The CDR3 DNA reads TGTGCCTGGATGGCCGGGACAGGGTATACCGGGGAGCTGTTTTTT.

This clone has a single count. The chain's CDR3 is CASSQTGVGYEQYF. In nucleotides, the CDR3 is TGTGCCAGCAGCCAGACAGGGGTGGGCTACGAGCAGTACTTC. The gene calls are TRBV27 and TRBJ2-7; 8 bases are shared with TRBD1. The CDR3 totals 14 residues. V dropped 6 bases and J dropped 3; count of bases not matched to a gene: 7. Germline lookup yields CDR1 MNHEY and CDR2 SMNVEV (reference sequence).

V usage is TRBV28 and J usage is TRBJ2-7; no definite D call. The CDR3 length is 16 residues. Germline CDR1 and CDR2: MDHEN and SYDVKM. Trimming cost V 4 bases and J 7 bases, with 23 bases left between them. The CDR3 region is CASSSLDKTNIKEQYF. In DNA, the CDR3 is TGTGCCAGCAGTTCCCTCGACAAAACCAATATTAAGGAGCAGTACTTC.

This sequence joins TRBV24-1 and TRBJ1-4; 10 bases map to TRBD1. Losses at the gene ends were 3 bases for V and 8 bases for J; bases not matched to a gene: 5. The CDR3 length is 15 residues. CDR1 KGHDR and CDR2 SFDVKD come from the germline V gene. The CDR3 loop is CATSDVGQGMEKLFF. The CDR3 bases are TGTGCCACCAGTGATGTGGGACAGGGGATGGAAAAACTGTTTTTT.

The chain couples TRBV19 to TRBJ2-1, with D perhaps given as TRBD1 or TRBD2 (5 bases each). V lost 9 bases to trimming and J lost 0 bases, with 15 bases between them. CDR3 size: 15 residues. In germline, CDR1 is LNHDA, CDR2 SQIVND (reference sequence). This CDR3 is CASGAILSSYNEQFF. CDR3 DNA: TGTGCCAGCGGGGCCATCCTAAGCTCCTACAATGAGCAGTTCTTC.

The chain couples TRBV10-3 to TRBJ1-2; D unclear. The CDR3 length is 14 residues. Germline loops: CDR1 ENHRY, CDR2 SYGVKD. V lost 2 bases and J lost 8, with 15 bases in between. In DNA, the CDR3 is TGTGCCATCAGTGAGACCGACCCTCCGGTGGGCTACACCTTC. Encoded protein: CAISETDPPVGYTF.

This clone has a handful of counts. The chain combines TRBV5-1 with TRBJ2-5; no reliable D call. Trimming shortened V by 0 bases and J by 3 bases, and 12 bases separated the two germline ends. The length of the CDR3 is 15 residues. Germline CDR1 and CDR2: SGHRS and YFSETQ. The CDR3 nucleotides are TGCGCCAGCAGCTTGGGAGGCAGGTCGGAAGAGACCCAGTACTTC. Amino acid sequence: CASSLGGRSEETQYF. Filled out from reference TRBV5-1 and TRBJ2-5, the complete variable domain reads KAGVTQTPRYLIKTRGQQVTLSCSPISGHRSVSWYQQTPGQGLQFLFEYFSETQRNKGNFPGRFSGRQFSNSRSEMNVSTLELGDSALYLCASSLGGRSEETQYFGPGTRLLVL.

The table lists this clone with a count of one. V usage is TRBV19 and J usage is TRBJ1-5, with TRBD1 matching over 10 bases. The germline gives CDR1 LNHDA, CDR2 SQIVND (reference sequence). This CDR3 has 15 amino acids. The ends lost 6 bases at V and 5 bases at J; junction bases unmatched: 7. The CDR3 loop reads CASSPVGQGDQPQHF. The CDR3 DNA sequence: TGTGCCAGTAGCCCTGTAGGACAGGGGGATCAGCCCCAGCATTTT.

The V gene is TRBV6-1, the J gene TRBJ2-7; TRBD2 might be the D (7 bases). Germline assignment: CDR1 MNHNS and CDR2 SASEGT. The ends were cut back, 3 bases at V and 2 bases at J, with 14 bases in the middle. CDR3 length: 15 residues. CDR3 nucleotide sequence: TGTGCCAGCAGTGATCGGGGGGCGGGGGCCTACGAGCAGTACTTC. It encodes CASSDRGAGAYEQYF.

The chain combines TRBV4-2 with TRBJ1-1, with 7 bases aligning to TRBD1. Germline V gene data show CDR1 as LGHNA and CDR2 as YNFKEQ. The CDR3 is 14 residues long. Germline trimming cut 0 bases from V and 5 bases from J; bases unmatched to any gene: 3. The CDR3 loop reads CASSQDQGGTEAFF. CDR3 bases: TGTGCCAGCAGCCAAGACCAGGGGGGAACTGAAGCTTTCTTT.

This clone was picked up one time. The CDR3 sequence is CASSQWGNDYGYTF. In DNA form, the CDR3 reads TGTGCCAGCAGCCAATGGGGGAACGACTATGGCTACACCTTC. The chain couples TRBV3-1 (or the pseudogene TRBV3-2) to TRBJ1-2; maybe TRBD1 (5 bases). The germline gives CDR1 LGHDT, CDR2 YNNKEL (reference sequence). The CDR3 has 14 amino acids. Trimming removed 2 bases from V and 3 bases from J, with 10 bases in between.

The CDR3 is CASTLAGGTYNEQFF. The CDR3 region has the DNA TGCGCCAGCACGCTAGCGGGGGGGACCTACAATGAGCAGTTCTTC. J is TRBJ2-1 and V is TRBV5-1; 12 nucleotides line up with TRBD2. CDR3 length: 15 amino acids. Germline lookup yields CDR1 SGHRS and CDR2 YFSETQ. The J segment lost 2 bases and the V segment lost 6 bases, leaving 3 bases of the junction unmatched. The whole variable domain, remainder taken from reference TRBV5-1 and TRBJ2-1, is KAGVTQTPRYLIKTRGQQVTLSCSPISGHRSVSWYQQTPGQGLQFLFEYFSETQRNKGNFPGRFSGRQFSNSRSEMNVSTLELGDSALYLCASTLAGGTYNEQFFGPGTRLTVL.

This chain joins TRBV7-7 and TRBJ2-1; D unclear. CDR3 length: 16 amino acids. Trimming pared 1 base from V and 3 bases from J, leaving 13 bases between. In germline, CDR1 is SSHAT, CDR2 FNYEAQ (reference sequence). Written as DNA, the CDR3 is TGTGCCAGCAGCTTAGGTGGCAGAACTAACTACAATGAGCAGTTCTTC. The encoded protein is CASSLGGRTNYNEQFF.

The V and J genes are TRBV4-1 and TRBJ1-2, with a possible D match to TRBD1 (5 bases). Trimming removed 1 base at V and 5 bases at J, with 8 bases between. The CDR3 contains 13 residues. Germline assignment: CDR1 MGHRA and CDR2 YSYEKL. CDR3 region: CASSQAQGYGYTF. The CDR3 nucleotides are TGCGCCAGCAGCCAAGCCCAGGGTTATGGCTACACCTTC.

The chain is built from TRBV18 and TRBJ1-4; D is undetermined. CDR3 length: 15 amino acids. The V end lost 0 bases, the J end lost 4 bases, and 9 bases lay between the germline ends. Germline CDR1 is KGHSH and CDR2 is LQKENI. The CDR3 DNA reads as TGTGCCAGCTCACCACCGACGGACCATAATGAAAAACTGTTTTTT. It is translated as CASSPPTDHNEKLFF.

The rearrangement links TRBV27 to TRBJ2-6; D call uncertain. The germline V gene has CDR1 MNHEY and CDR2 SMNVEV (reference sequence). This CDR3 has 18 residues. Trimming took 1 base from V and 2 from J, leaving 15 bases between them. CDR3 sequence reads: CASSLLGTLRPGANVLTF. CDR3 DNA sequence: TGTGCCAGCAGTTTATTAGGAACCCTTCGCCCTGGGGCCAACGTCCTGACTTTC.